These 24 T cell receptor beta chains share one sample of origin, sequenced in a study of cytomegalovirus exposure and HLA in healthy donors (dated by TCRdb to about 2017). Library preparation used the immunoSEQ multiplex PCR assay. A mixture of 60 forward primers for TCR Vbeta segments and 13 reverse primers for TCR Jbeta segments was used in the multiplex PCR. TCRdb provides this immuneACCESS table in a form limited to in-frame rearrangements. Some clones are lacking; in checked studies, under half of them reflect an unresolved V gene, and why the rest are absent is not known. This sample is represented by 130,000 to 150,000 clones; 75% to 80% of them were singletons. The ten largest clones capture less than 2% of the sample. Source material: PBMCs. These receptor sequences come from a young woman in good health and CMV-seronegative.

This chain uses TRBV6-1 with TRBJ1-1, with D perhaps matching TRBD1 (6 bases). V gave up 0 bases and J gave up 0 bases, with 8 bases separating them. Per germline, CDR1 MNHNS and CDR2 SASEGT. The CDR3 runs to 15 residues. CDR3 loop: CASSEAYRVNTEAFF. CDR3 nucleotide sequence: TGTGCCAGCAGTGAAGCTTACAGGGTGAACACTGAAGCTTTCTTT.

This clone was detected a few times. The CDR3 DNA reads TGCGCCAGCAGCCTCATTTCAGGGGAAGGAGACTATGGCTACACCTTC. Its translation is CASSLISGEGDYGYTF. This chain links TRBV5-1 with TRBJ1-2; D may be TRBD1 (6 bases). Per germline, CDR1 SGHRS and CDR2 YFSETQ. Trimming removed 4 bases from V and 3 bases from J, with 19 bases in between. The CDR3 is made up of 16 amino acids.

The chain carries TRBV27 and TRBJ1-6, with unresolved D. CDR1 is MNHEY, CDR2 SMNVEV, per germline (reference sequence). This CDR3 has 17 residues. The V end lost 6 bases, the J end lost 3 bases, and 18 bases lay between the germline ends. The CDR3 DNA sequence: TGTGCCAGCAGAAAATCCGCCCCGGGAAACTATAATTCACCCCTCCACTTT. Protein sequence: CASRKSAPGNYNSPLHF.

This clone showed up just a few times. V is TRBV6-4 and J is TRBJ2-3; D may be TRBD2 (7 bases). CDR3 length: 14 amino acids. Germline V gene lookup returns CDR1 MRHNA and CDR2 SNTAGT. V was trimmed by 5 bases and J by 1 base, leaving 10 bases between them. CDR3 coding DNA: TGTGCCAGCAGTACGGGGGGCGGCACAGATACGCAGTATTTT. Translation: CASSTGGGTDTQYF.

The CDR3 nucleotides read TGTGCCAGCAGTCTTATAAGGGCAGGAGGTTCCTACGAGCAGTACTTC. Encoded protein: CASSLIRAGGSYEQYF. The chain uses TRBV27 and TRBJ2-7, with D perhaps TRBD2 (5 bases). The germline V gene encodes CDR1 MNHEY and CDR2 SMNVEV (reference sequence). The CDR3 loop spans 16 amino acids. Trimming removed 5 bases at V and 1 base at J, with 18 bases between.

The chain has TRBV7-3 and TRBJ2-2; D uncertain. The CDR3 sequence is 13 residues long. Trimming took 5 bases from V and 6 from J, leaving 10 bases between them. The germline CDR1 and CDR2 sequences are SGHTA and FQGTGA. The CDR3 region has the DNA TGTGCCAGCAGCCCCATTGTGTCCGGGGAGCTGTTTTTT. This encodes CASSPIVSGELFF.

The genes are TRBV5-1 and TRBJ2-1; D gene ambiguous. V dropped 2 bases and J dropped 0 bases, with 6 bases sitting between them. CDR3 length: 14 amino acids. Germline values: CDR1 SGHRS, CDR2 YFSETQ. CDR3 nucleotides: TGCGCCAGCAGCTTAGACATCTCCTACAATGAGCAGTTCTTC. This translates into CASSLDISYNEQFF.

The CDR3 spells CASSEGTTGLYGYTF. CDR3 in DNA: TGTGCCAGCAGCGAGGGGACGACAGGGCTCTATGGCTACACCTTC. V and J are TRBV9 and TRBJ1-2; 7 nucleotides agree with TRBD1. Germline lookup yields CDR1 SGDLS and CDR2 YYNGEE. The CDR3 covers 15 residues. The J segment lost 4 bases and the V segment lost 3 bases, leaving 9 bases of the junction unmatched.

There are a few counts of this clone. The gene calls are TRBV4-2 and TRBJ2-1; TRBD2 aligns across 14 bases. CDR3 length: 17 residues. Germline V gene lookup returns CDR1 LGHNA and CDR2 YNFKEQ. Trimming cost V 4 bases and J 9 bases; bases outside gene matches: 11. CDR3 DNA sequence: TGTGCCAGCAGCCGGGGACTAGCGGGGGCTCTTTTGCTTGAGCAGTTCTTC. Translated: CASSRGLAGALLLEQFF.

The rearrangement links TRBV10-3 to TRBJ2-2; D may be TRBD2 (6 bases). CDR3 size: 16 residues. In germline, CDR1 is ENHRY, CDR2 SYGVKD. Trimming removed 2 bases at V and 7 bases at J, with 17 bases between. The CDR3 protein is CAISEPGVRGDGELFF. CDR3 nucleotides: TGTGCCATCAGTGAGCCGGGGGTGAGAGGGGACGGGGAGCTGTTTTTT.

CDR3 sequence reads: CASSLGTGAFEQYF. DNA for the CDR3: TGTGCCAGCAGTCTCGGGACAGGGGCCTTCGAGCAGTACTTC. V is TRBV6-6 and J is TRBJ2-7; 10 bases are a match to TRBD1. Germline-derived CDR1 and CDR2 are MNHNY and SVGAGI (reference sequence). The CDR3 is made up of 14 amino acids. J gave up 6 bases and V 5 bases, and 7 bases lay outside the gene matches.

CDR3 sequence (DNA): TGTGCCAGCAGATCTGGATACGGGTCGAACACTGAAGCTTTCTTT. It is translated as CASRSGYGSNTEAFF. V and J are TRBV14 and TRBJ1-1; unclear D gene. Trimming left V 6 bases short and J 1 base short, with 15 bases between. There are 15 residues in the CDR3. The germline CDR1 and CDR2 sequences are SGHDN and FVKESK.

The gene calls are TRBV2 and TRBJ2-7, with D perhaps TRBD1 (5 bases). The germline V and J ends were trimmed by 7 bases and 0 bases, with 13 bases remaining between them. The CDR3 is 14 amino acids. Germline V lookup: CDR1 SNHLY, CDR2 FYNNEI. In DNA, the CDR3 is TGTGCCAGCACCTTTCAGGGATCCTCCTACGAGCAGTACTTC. Its protein product is CASTFQGSSYEQYF.

The chain employs TRBV19 and TRBJ1-5, with TRBD1 matching over 7 bases. The CDR3 has 14 residues. The germline gives CDR1 LNHDA, CDR2 SQIVND (reference sequence). V lost 6 bases to trimming and J lost 7 bases; unmatched junction nucleotides: 9. CDR3 bases: TGTGCCAGTAGCTGGGGACAGTCTGAGCAGCCCCAGCATTTT. It specifies CASSWGQSEQPQHF. Based on the CDR3 plus reference TRBV19 and TRBJ1-5, the full variable domain is DGGITQSPKYLFRKEGQNVTLSCEQNLNHDAMYWYRQDPGQGLRLIYYSQIVNDFQKGDIAEGYSVSREKKESFPLTVTSAQKNPTAFYLCASSWGQSEQPQHFGDGTRLSIL.

This clone was counted only a few times. The chain has TRBV11-3 and TRBJ1-5; D unresolved. The CDR3 has 13 residues. Germline CDR1 and CDR2: SGHNT and YENEEA. Trimming left V 2 bases short and J 6 bases short, with 8 bases between. For the CDR3, the DNA is TGTGCCAGCAGCTTATGGTGGCCTCAGCCCCAGCATTTT. Amino acid sequence: CASSLWWPQPQHF.

The chain recombines TRBV30 with TRBJ1-1, with 7 bases lining up with TRBD1. Germline CDR1 GTSNPN, CDR2 SVGIG (reference sequence). The CDR3 runs 13 residues. Trimming cost V 4 bases and J 4 bases; bases outside gene matches: 6. Here the CDR3 reads CAWTRGIGTEAFF. The CDR3 DNA sequence: TGTGCCTGGACCAGGGGGATTGGCACTGAAGCTTTCTTT.

This clone is a singleton in its sample. Germline is not matched at one junction end, which may reflect a read error. This rearrangement joins TRBV7-9 to TRBJ2-1; D may be TRBD1 (5 bases). Germline V CDR1 and CDR2: SEHNR, FQNEAQ (reference sequence). The CDR3 is made up of 14 amino acids. The CDR3 DNA reads TGTTCCAGCAGCTCAACACGAGATACAGGTGAGCAGTTCTTC. Protein: CSSSSTRDTGEQFF.

J is TRBJ2-1 and V is TRBV5-1; 13 nucleotides match TRBD2. Per germline, CDR1 SGHRS and CDR2 YFSETQ. The length of the CDR3 is 15 residues. Trimming took 4 bases from V and 6 from J; bases not matched to a gene: 4. Here the CDR3 reads CASSITSGGANEQFF. The CDR3 DNA sequence: TGCGCCAGCAGCATAACTAGCGGGGGGGCCAATGAGCAGTTCTTC.

This chain connects TRBV7-3 to TRBJ1-1; no reliable D call. The CDR3 totals 17 residues. Germline-derived CDR1 and CDR2 are SGHTA and FQGTGA. Trimming stripped 2 bases from V and 6 bases from J, with 22 bases between. The DNA for the CDR3 is TGTGCCAGCAGCTTAGATGGCAGGATCGGTGGGGAGCCTGAAGCTTTCTTT. As protein: CASSLDGRIGGEPEAFF.

Only one count was recorded for this clone. The chain carries TRBV6-5 and TRBJ1-1; D remains unclear. The V end lost 2 bases, the J end lost 7 bases, and 14 bases lay between the germline ends. This CDR3 region has 14 residues. Germline V gene data show CDR1 as MNHEY and CDR2 as SVGAGI. The CDR3 is CASSYRRNRDEAFF. Written as DNA, the CDR3 is TGTGCCAGCAGTTACAGGAGGAACCGGGATGAAGCTTTCTTT.

The V gene is TRBV7-2, the J gene TRBJ1-6; unclear D gene. CDR3 length: 14 residues. V gave up 1 base and J gave up 4 bases, with 5 bases separating them. The germline gives CDR1 SGHTA, CDR2 FQGNSA. CDR3 in amino acids: CASSLGAYNSPLHF. The DNA for the CDR3 is TGTGCCAGCAGCTTAGGAGCTTATAATTCACCCCTCCACTTT.

J is TRBJ2-5 and V is TRBV4-3; the D gene is possibly TRBD2 (5 bases). CDR1 and CDR2 from the germline V gene are LGHNA and YSLEER. This CDR3 has 12 amino acids. Trimming cost V 4 bases and J 5 bases, with 8 bases left between them. The CDR3 is CASSLRGETQYF. The CDR3 region has the DNA TGCGCCAGCAGCCTGAGAGGGGAGACCCAGTACTTC.

V gene TRBV6-1 combines with J gene TRBJ2-5; 7 bases are a match to TRBD2. Germline V gene data show CDR1 as MNHNS and CDR2 as SASEGT. The J segment lost 0 bases and the V segment lost 8 bases, leaving 9 bases of the junction unmatched. This CDR3 has 15 amino acids. CDR3 coding DNA: TGTGCCAGCGAACGGGGGGTCGCGTACCAAGAGACCCAGTACTTC. Translated, it gives CASERGVAYQETQYF.

This rearrangement joins TRBV6-4 to TRBJ2-1; a weak D match, TRBD1 (6 bases). CDR1 MRHNA and CDR2 SNTAGT come from the germline V gene. Trimming shortened V by 5 bases and J by 4 bases, and 12 bases separated the two germline ends. The CDR3 loop spans 14 amino acids. CDR3 loop: CASSLDSLYNEQFF. CDR3 DNA sequence: TGTGCCAGCAGTCTGGACAGCCTATACAATGAGCAGTTCTTC.